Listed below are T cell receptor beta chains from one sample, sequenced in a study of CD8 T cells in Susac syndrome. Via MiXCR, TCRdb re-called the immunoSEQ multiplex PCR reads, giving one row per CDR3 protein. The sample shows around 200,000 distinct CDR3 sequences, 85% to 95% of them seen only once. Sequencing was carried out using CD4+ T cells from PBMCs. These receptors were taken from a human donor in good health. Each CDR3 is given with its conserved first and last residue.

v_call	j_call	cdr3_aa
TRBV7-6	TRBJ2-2	CASSPQGGNTGELFF
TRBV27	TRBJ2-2	CASSLWRNTGELFF
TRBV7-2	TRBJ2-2	CASSWIAGTTGELFF
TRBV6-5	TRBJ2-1	CASRRDSEQFF
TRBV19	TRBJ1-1	CASSIGVNTEAFF
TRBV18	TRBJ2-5	CASSPITGPETQYF
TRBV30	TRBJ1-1	CAWSHSMNTEAFF
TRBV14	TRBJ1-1	CASSRRQGGTEAFF
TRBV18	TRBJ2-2	CASSPAATGELFF
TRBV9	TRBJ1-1	CASSGNRAGTEAFF
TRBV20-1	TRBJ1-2	CSAFLRSGSYGYTF
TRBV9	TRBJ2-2	CASSRGVGGELFF
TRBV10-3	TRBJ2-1	CAIAEFGGPTYNEQFF
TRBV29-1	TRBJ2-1	CSAPSRGYNEQFF
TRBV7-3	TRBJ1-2	CASGLGLSTRGYTF
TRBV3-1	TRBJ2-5	CASSLGHEGTQYF
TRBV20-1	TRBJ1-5	CSARSGGAQPQHF
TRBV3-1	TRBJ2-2	CASSQDRLSRELFF
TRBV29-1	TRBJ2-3	CSGGPAGDTQYF
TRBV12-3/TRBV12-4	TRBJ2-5	CASSFDREQETQYF
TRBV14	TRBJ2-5	CASSQGTPQAGGKKYF
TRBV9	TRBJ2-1	CASSIRGVSYNEQFF
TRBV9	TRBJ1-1	CASSVAGSNTEAFF
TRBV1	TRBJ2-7	CTSSPPQAQGCSYEQYF
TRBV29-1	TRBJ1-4	CSVAPTGRNEKLFF